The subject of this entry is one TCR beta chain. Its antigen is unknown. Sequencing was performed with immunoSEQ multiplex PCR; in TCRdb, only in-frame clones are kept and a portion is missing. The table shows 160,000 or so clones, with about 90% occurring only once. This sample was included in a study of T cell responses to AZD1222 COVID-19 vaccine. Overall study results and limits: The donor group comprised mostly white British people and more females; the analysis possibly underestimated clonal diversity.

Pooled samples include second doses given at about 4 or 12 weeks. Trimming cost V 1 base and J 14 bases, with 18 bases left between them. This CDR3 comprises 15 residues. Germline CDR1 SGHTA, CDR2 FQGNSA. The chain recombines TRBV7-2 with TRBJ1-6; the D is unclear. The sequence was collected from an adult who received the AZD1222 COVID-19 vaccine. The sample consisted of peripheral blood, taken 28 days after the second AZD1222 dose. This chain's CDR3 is CASSLGAGLNPALHF. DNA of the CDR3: TGTGCCAGCAGCTTAGGCGCAGGCTTGAATCCAGCCCTCCACTTT.